These T cell receptor beta chains were read from a single sample in a study of cytotoxic CD8 clonotypes in ibrutinib-treated CLL. Assay used: immunoSEQ multiplex PCR; TCRdb lists only in-frame clones, some missing. Of under 75,000 clones listed, about 65% are singletons. The material was PBMCs, obtained after 12 months of ibrutinib treatment. All receptors derive from a human donor with chronic lymphocytic leukemia. Each CDR3 is given without its conserved first and last residue. Fields, in order: D gene, V gene, CDR3 protein. A D gene is named only where the DNA matches it firmly.

- | TRBV14 | ASSQRQNPWGELF
- | TRBV10-2 | ASSVGVLGFYNEQF
- | TRBV20-1 | SVEGKHEQY
- | TRBV5-4 | ASSLGAVQETQY
- | TRBV18 | ASSGGGGNEQF
- | TRBV11-3 | ARPGNEQF
- | TRBV7-6 | ASSIPSRHEQF
- | TRBV1 | TSSQDGELPHYEQY
TRBD2 | TRBV2 | ASTAGLVHNEQF
- | TRBV15 | ATSRDMGQPDGYT
TRBD2 | TRBV6-6 | ASSYPLAGGTGELF
TRBD2 | TRBV5-6 | ASSQALRGLAGHEQY
TRBD1 | TRBV7-8 | ASSLGQGLSGNTIY
- | TRBV30 | AWSVLGLARI
TRBD1 | TRBV7-2 | ASSPSTGLYEQY
TRBD2 | TRBV25-1 | ASSEISRLAGSTDTQY
TRBD1 | TRBV30 | AWSVRGQVPYEQY
- | TRBV28 | ASNPPGYREQY
- | TRBV27 | ASSLSVAGRPQH
TRBD2 | TRBV5-1 | ASSPLAGFRTDTQY
TRBD1 | TRBV2 | ASSPDRGGEKLF
- | TRBV11-2 | ASSLPGIYEQY
- | TRBV18 | ASSPPGSSLVHNEQF
TRBD1 | TRBV19 | ASRTGGSPF
- | TRBV9 | ASSVATKGDTQY
TRBD2 | TRBV9 | ASSVVREANTGELF
- | TRBV4-1 | ASSRGGGTEAF
TRBD2 | TRBV18 | ASSRGLAYEQY
- | TRBV4-3 | ASSLQSRGYNEQF
- | TRBV19 | ASSGVAIDEQF
- | TRBV20-1 | SARGTERQY
- | TRBV2 | ASSEAGLNYGYT
- | TRBV6-6 | ASTREQF
- | TRBV28 | ASSLVRFPSGNTIY
- | TRBV18 | ASSPGDEQY
TRBD1 | TRBV5-1 | ASSPGTGRTDTQY
- | TRBV11-2 | ASRIGNTIY
TRBD1 | TRBV15 | ATSRDRRTGEIMF
- | TRBV28 | ASTLDPGAYGYT
TRBD1 | TRBV7-6 | ASSAGTGVTGELF
- | TRBV7-3 | AGRPNSYEQY
TRBD1 | TRBV6-6 | ASSRGTVNQPQH
- | TRBV21-1 | ASSKFRRLAEHSSYEQY
- | TRBV5-1 | ASSLDGLGTDTQY
- | TRBV4-1 | ASSQPLLRGNTEAF
- | TRBV4-2 | ASSPTRSVGEKLF
TRBD2 | TRBV30 | AWSVLGTSGINEQF
- | TRBV28 | ASSSPGTGPRDYGYT
- | TRBV19 | ASSIWQGDEQY
- | TRBV6-5 | ASSPLGEAVYGYT
- | TRBV27 | ASSLGRNLADEQY
TRBD2 | TRBV7-2 | ASSLRFGGGLSYNEQF
- | TRBV27 | ASSDVWDPGQPQH
TRBD2 | TRBV13 | ASSIGTSGRIQGETQY
TRBD1 | TRBV7-2 | ASSLDRGSNQPQH
- | TRBV5-4 | ASSRRDSGANVLT
- | TRBV29-1 | SVGLAKNIQY
- | TRBV29-1 | SVEVNTEAF